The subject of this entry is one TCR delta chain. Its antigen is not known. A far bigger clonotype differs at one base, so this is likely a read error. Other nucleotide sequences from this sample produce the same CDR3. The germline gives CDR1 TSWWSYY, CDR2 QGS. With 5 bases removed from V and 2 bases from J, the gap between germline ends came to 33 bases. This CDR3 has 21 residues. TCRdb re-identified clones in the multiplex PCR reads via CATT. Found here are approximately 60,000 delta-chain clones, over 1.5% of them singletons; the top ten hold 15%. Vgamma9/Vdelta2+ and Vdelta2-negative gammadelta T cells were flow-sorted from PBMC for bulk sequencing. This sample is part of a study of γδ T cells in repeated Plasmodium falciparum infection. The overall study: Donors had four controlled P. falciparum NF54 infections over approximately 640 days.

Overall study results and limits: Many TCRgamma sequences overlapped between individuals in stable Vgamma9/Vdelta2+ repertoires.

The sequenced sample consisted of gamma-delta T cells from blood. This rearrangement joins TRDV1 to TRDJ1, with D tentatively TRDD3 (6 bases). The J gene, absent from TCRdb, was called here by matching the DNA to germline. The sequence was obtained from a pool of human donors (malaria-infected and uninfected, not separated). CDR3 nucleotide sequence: TGTGCTCTTGGGCCACCCTGGGGACGATGGGGGGGCGCGGGAGAAACCGATAAACTCATCTTT. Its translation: CALGPPWGRWGGAGETDKLIF.